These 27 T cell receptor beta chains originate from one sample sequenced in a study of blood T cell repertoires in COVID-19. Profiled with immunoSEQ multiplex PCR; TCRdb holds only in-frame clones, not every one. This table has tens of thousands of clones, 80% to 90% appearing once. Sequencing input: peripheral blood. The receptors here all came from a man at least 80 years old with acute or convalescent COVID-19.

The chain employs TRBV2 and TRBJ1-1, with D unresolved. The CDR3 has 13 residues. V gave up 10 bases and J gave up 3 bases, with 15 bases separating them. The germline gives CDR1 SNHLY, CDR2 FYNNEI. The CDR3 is CANPQRRDTEAFF. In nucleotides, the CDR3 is TGTGCCAACCCACAGAGGAGGGACACTGAAGCTTTCTTT.

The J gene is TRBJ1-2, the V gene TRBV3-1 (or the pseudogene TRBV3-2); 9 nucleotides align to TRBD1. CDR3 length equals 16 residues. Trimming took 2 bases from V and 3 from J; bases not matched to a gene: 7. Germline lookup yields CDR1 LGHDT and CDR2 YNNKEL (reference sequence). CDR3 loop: CASSQTRQGGHYGYTF. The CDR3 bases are TGTGCCAGCAGCCAAACCCGACAGGGGGGTCACTATGGCTACACCTTC.

The CDR3 loop is CASSLDPSSGQFF. The CDR3 DNA follows: TGTGCCAGCAGCTTAGACCCAAGTTCGGGTCAGTTCTTC. The chain links TRBV7-2 to TRBJ2-1; D call uncertain. V lost 1 base and J lost 13, with 14 bases in between. Per germline, CDR1 SGHTA and CDR2 FQGNSA. This CDR3 is built from 13 residues.

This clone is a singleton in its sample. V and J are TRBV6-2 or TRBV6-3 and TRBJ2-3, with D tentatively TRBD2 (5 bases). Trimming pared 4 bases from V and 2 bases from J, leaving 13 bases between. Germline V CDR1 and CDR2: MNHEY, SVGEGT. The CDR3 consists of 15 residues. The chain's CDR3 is CASSLDGVDTDTQYF. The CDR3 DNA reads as TGTGCCAGCAGTTTGGACGGGGTTGACACAGATACGCAGTATTTT.

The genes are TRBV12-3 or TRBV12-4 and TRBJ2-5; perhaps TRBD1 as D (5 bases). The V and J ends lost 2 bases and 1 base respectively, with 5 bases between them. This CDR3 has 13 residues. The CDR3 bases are TGTGCCAGCAGTTTACAGGGCCAAGAGACCCAGTACTTC. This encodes CASSLQGQETQYF.

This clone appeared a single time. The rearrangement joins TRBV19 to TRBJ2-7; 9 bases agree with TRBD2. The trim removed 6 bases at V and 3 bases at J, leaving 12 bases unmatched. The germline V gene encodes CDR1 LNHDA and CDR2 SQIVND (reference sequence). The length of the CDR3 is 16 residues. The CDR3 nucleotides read TGTGCCAGTAGACGGACTGGCGGGAGGGCCCACTACGAGCAGTACTTC. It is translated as CASRRTGGRAHYEQYF.

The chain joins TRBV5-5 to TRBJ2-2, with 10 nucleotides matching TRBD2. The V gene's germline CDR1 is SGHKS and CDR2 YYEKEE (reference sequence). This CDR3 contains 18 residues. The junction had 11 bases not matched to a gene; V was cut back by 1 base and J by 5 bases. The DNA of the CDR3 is TGTGCCAGCAGCTTGCAACTAGCGGGACCCAGTGGGACCGGGGAGCTGTTTTTT. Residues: CASSLQLAGPSGTGELFF.

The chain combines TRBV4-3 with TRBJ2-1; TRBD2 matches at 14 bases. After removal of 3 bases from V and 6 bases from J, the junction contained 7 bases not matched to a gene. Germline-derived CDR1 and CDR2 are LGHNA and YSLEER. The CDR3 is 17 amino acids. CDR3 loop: CASSQGTGTSGSNEQFF. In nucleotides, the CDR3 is TGCGCCAGCAGCCAGGGTACCGGGACTAGCGGGAGCAATGAGCAGTTCTTC.

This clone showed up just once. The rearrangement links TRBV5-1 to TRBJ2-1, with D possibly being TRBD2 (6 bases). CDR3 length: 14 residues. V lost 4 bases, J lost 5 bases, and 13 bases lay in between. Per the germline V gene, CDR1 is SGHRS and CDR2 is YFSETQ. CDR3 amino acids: CASSLGTPNNEQFF. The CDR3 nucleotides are TGCGCCAGCAGCCTTGGGACTCCCAACAATGAGCAGTTCTTC. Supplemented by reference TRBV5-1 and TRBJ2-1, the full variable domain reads KAGVTQTPRYLIKTRGQQVTLSCSPISGHRSVSWYQQTPGQGLQFLFEYFSETQRNKGNFPGRFSGRQFSNSRSEMNVSTLELGDSALYLCASSLGTPNNEQFFGPGTRLTVL.

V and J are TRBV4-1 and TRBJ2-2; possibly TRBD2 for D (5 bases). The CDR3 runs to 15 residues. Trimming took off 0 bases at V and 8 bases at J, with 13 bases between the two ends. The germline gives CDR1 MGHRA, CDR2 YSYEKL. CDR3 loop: CASSQDPGWEGELFF. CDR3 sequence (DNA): TGCGCCAGCAGCCAAGATCCGGGGTGGGAGGGGGAGCTGTTTTTT.

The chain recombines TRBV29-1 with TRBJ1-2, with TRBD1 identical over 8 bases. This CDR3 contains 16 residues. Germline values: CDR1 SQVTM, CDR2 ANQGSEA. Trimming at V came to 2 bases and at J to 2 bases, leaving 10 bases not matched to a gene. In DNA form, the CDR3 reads TGCAGCGTTGAAAAGGGTGACAGGGGATGGAACTATGGCTACACCTTC. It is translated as CSVEKGDRGWNYGYTF.

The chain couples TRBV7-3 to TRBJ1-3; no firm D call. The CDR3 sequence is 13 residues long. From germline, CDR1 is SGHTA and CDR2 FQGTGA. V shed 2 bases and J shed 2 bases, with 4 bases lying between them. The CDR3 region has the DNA TGTGCCAGCAGCTTACAGGCTGGAAACACCATATATTTT. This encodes CASSLQAGNTIYF.

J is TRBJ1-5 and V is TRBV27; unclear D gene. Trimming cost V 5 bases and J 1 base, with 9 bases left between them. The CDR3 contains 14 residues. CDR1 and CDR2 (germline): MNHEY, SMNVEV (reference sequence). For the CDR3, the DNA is TGTGCCAGCAGTCCGGGAAGAAGCAATCAGCCCCAGCATTTT. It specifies CASSPGRSNQPQHF.

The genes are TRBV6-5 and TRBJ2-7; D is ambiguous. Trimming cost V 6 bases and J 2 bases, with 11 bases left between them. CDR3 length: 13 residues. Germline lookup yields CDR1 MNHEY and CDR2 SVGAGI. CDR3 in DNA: TGTGCCAGCAGCCTCAGTGTACCCTACGAGCAGTACTTC. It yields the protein CASSLSVPYEQYF.

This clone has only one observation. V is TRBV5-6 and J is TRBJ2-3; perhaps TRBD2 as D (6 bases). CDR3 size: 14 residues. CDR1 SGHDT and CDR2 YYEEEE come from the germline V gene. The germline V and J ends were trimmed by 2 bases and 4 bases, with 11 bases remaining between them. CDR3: CASSFLGEADTQYF. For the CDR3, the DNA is TGTGCCAGCAGCTTTCTAGGGGAGGCAGATACGCAGTATTTT.

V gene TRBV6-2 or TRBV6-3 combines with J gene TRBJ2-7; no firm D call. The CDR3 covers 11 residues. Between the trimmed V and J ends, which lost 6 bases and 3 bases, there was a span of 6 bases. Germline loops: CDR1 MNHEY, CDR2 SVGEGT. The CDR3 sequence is CASSHSYEQYF. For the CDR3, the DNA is TGTGCCAGCAGCCACAGCTACGAGCAGTACTTC.

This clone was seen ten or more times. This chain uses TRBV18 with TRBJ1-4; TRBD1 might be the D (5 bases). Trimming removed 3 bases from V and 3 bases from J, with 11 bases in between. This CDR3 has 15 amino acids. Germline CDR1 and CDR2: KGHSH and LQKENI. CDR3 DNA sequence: TGTGCCAGCTCACCGATGAAGGGGTCTAATGAAAAACTGTTTTTT. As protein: CASSPMKGSNEKLFF.

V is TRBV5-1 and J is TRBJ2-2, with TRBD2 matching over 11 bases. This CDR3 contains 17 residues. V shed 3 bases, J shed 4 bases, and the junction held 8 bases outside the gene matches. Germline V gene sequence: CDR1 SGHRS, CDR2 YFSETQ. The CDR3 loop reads CASSSYLSGRGTGELFF. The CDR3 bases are TGCGCCAGCAGCTCCTACCTTAGCGGGAGGGGCACCGGGGAGCTGTTTTTT.

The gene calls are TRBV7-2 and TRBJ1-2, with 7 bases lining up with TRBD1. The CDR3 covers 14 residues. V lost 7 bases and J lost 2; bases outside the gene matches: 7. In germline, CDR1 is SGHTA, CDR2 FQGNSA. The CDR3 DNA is TGTGCCAGCACCGTGGACAGGTTAAACTATGGCTACACCTTC. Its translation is CASTVDRLNYGYTF.

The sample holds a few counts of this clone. The CDR3 sequence: CASSRSSDTQYF. The CDR3 DNA reads as TGTGCCAGCAGCCGGTCCTCAGATACGCAGTATTTT. The chain combines TRBV5-4 with TRBJ2-3; no clear D. V lost 4 bases and J 4 bases, leaving 7 bases between the germline ends. Per germline, CDR1 SGHNT and CDR2 YYREEE (reference sequence). CDR3 length: 12 residues.

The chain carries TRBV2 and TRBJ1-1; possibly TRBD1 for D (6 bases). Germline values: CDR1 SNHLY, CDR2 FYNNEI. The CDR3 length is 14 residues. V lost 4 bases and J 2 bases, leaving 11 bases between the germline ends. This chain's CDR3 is CASSGPGANTEAFF. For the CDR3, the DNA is TGTGCCAGCAGTGGTCCAGGGGCCAACACTGAAGCTTTCTTT.

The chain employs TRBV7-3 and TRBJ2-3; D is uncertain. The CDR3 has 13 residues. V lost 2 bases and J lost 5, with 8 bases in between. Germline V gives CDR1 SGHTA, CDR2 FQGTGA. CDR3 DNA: TGTGCCAGCAGCTTAGGGCAGCTAGATACGCAGTATTTT. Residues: CASSLGQLDTQYF.

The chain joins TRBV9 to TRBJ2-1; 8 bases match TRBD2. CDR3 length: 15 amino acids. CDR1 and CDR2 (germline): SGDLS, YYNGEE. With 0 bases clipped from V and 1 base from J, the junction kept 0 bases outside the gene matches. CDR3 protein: CASSVGGGSYNEQFF. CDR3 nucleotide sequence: TGTGCCAGCAGCGTAGGCGGGGGGTCCTACAATGAGCAGTTCTTC.

Written as DNA, the CDR3 is TGCGCCAGCAGCTTCCAGGGGGCGGGGGAGACCCAGTACTTC. Translating gives CASSFQGAGETQYF. This sequence joins TRBV5-1 and TRBJ2-5, with TRBD1 matching over 8 bases. V shed 2 bases, J shed 5 bases, and the junction held 5 bases outside the gene matches. The germline V gene has CDR1 SGHRS and CDR2 YFSETQ. CDR3 length: 14 amino acids.

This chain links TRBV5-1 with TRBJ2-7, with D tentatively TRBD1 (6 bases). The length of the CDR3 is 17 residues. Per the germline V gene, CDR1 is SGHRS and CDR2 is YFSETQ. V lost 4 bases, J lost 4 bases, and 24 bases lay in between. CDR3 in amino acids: CASSIQGGQFIGYEQYF. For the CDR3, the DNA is TGCGCCAGCAGCATTCAAGGCGGACAGTTTATCGGGTACGAGCAGTACTTC.

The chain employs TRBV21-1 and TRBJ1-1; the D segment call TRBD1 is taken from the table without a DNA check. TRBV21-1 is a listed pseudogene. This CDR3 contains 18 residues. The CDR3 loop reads CASSTRTGRIPKNTEAFF. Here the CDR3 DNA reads TGTGCCAGCAGCACTCGGACAGGGAGGATCCCAAAGAACACTGAAGCTTTCTTT.

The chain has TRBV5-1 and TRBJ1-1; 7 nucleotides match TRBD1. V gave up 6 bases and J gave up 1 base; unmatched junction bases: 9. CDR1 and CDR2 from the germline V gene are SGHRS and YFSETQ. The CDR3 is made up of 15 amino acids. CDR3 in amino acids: CASKTQGTENTEAFF. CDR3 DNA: TGCGCCAGCAAAACACAGGGGACAGAGAACACTGAAGCTTTCTTT. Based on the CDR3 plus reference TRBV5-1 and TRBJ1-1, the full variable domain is KAGVTQTPRYLIKTRGQQVTLSCSPISGHRSVSWYQQTPGQGLQFLFEYFSETQRNKGNFPGRFSGRQFSNSRSEMNVSTLELGDSALYLCASKTQGTENTEAFFGQGTRLTVV.